The rows below give T cell receptor beta chains drawn from one sample of a study of cytomegalovirus exposure and HLA in healthy donors. Profiled with immunoSEQ multiplex PCR; TCRdb holds only in-frame clones, not every one. The sample yields 80,000 or so clones, approximately 69% seen once. The sequencing sample was made of PBMCs. The receptors were sampled from a man aged 25 to 45 in good health and CMV-seropositive. CDR3s leave out the opening cysteine and the closing phenylalanine or tryptophan. Each record gives: CDR3 protein, V gene.

ASSSPSGHEQF | TRBV6-5
ASSRKREVAGELF | TRBV5-1
ASSDSLENTEAF | TRBV5-4
ASSLGAGDQETQY | TRBV11-3
ASSTSGQGAGNTIY | TRBV19
ASSPGQGYAGELF | TRBV27
SVGGSGQGYGYT | TRBV29-1
ASSLGLAGVETQY | TRBV7-6
ASSTGGYTEAF | TRBV28
ASSSTTGTGGEKLF | TRBV7-9
ASSLARAGVYNEQF | TRBV5-6
ASSQEALPSYEQY | TRBV4-3
SVEEKATGAAYGYT | TRBV29-1
ASSSSGGGYGYT | TRBV2
ATSRDHGQETQY | TRBV15
ASSSHESETQY | TRBV5-1
SVDVGQSTDTQY | TRBV29-1